The sequence of this TCR beta chain was determined in a study of regulatory T cells in long-lasting Graves disease. This clonotype occurred a few times. The germline V gene encodes CDR1 DFQATT and CDR2 SNEGSKA (reference sequence). V was pared by 5 bases and J by 4 bases, with 7 bases of the junction left unmatched. The CDR3 runs 13 residues. Sequencing libraries for TCR beta were prepared with iRepertoire HTBI primers and Arm-PCR of CDR3 regions. MiXCR was run by TCRdb on the multiplex PCR reads, yielding one entry per CDR3 protein. The repertoire holds about 530,000 distinct CDR3 sequences, with around 15% as singletons. Time point described: newly diagnosed GD, antithyroid drugs for less than 3 months. RNA extracted from PBMCs served as the sequencing template. These records were also assigned to another study, of T cells in Graves' hyperthyroidism and ophthalmopathy.

Here the sequenced sample was peripheral blood mononuclear cells (PBMCs), taken at new diagnosis, from a patient treated with antithyroid drugs. This clonotype was obtained from a woman aged 35-65 years with Graves disease. The rearrangement links TRBV20-1 to TRBJ1-1; the match to TRBD1 covers 7 bases. CDR3 protein: CSARRDRVTEAFF. DNA for the CDR3: TGCAGTGCTCGACGAGACAGGGTCACTGAAGCTTTCTTT.